This T cell receptor (beta chain) originates from a study of T-cell reconstitution after alpha-beta-depleted transplantation in children. Study conclusions and caveats: Surviving recipient T cells and intrathymic progenitors accounted for some patients' high TCRbeta diversity at day 60. Reported findings indicate that, about two months after transplant, alpha-beta T cells came from several hundred expanded clones, which were derived from non-depleted graft cells. T-cell counts and diversity were attributed mostly to newly produced T cells one year after transplant.

Unique molecular identifiers were incorporated into the prepared TCRbeta library. TCRdb independently ran MiXCR on the PCR reads; one entry per CDR3 protein. The data contain some 120,000 distinct CDR3 sequences, around a tenth of them singletons. Between the trimmed V and J ends, which lost 2 bases and 2 bases, there was a span of 13 bases. Germline V gene data show CDR1 as MNHNS and CDR2 as SASEGT. This CDR3 spans 16 amino acids. This clonotype occurred a few times. What it recognizes is unknown. The sequenced sample was PBMCs, obtained before TCRalphabeta/CD19-depleted stem cell transplant. The chain links TRBV6-1 to TRBJ1-5; D unresolved. The receptor was isolated from a boy aged 2 to 10 with acute lymphoblastic leukemia, due to receive a stem cell transplant. The CDR3 here is CASSELLSGGNQPQHF. DNA for the CDR3: TGTGCCAGCAGTGAATTGTTAAGTGGTGGCAATCAGCCCCAGCATTTT.